This note documents a single T cell receptor beta chain sequence. What antigen it recognizes has not been identified. There are no base qualities to consult, and no much larger clone falls within one base. V is pruned by 5 bases and J by 5 bases, leaving 5 bases of the junction without a gene match. The CDR3 sequence holds 13 residues, the cysteine and phenylalanine included. CDR3 DNA is the only sequence kept; it has 39 bases, read in frame from the first base. The germline V gene yields SNHLY for CDR1 and FYNNEI for CDR2. Library preparation used the immunoSEQ multiplex PCR assay. On the study's bioinformatics: To diagnose cytomegalovirus status from the catalog of TCR beta chain sequences, a statistical classification framework was built. TCRdb obtained this table from immuneACCESS and retained in-frame rearrangements with V and J assigned. These tables miss some clones; where compared with another copy, unresolved V genes account for less than half of the shortfall, and the remainder is unexplained. V and J calls and clone size follow that table, whereas D and trimming were derived from the DNA. The sample contains approximately 65,000 clones, approximately 97% of them found a single time. Under 2.5% of the sample is held by the ten biggest clonotypes.

The donors belonged to the validation cohort of around 130 subjects, which was separate from the approximately 700-subject first cohort. The source of the sample is a study of cytomegalovirus exposure and HLA in healthy donors (dated by TCRdb to about 2017). Regarding the research as a whole: According to a later analysis, one platform produced both the 120 validation repertoires and the 670 or so repertoires of the first cohort. The study aimed to test whether signatures of past pathogen exposure could be identified by cataloging public T cell receptors. Along with the roughly 610-subject first cohort, a separate validation cohort of 120 different subjects was used. To predict cytomegalovirus infection status, the study brought together high-throughput TCR immunosequencing, statistical association of individual TCRs with disease status, and machine learning. Broader findings and caveats from the paper: In the study, some 160 TCR beta chains were listed as associated with cytomegalovirus. Most TCR sequences were seen in very few donors, while some public TCRs were found in many individuals. The classifier was reported to diagnose cytomegalovirus status with high specificity and sensitivity in both the original and validation cohorts. The authors suggested that the approach could potentially be extended to other disease states and immunological phenotypes. In a later analysis, TCRs clustered in the first cohort were found to also tend to co-occur in the 130 or so validation repertoires, with approximately 94% of cluster scores above 0. A later analysis lacked HLA typing for the validation cohort, so it scored co-occurrence in that cohort across all 110 or so repertoires. A few of the identified cytomegalovirus-associated TCR beta chains were confirmed in vitro to be specific for cytomegalovirus antigens.

The chain couples TRBV2 to TRBJ2-7; 8 central nucleotides agree with TRBD1. The specimen was PBMCs. This TCR came from a man aged 18 to 29 in good health and CMV-seronegative. The CDR3 region: CASSRTGLNEQYF. At the DNA level, the sequence is TGTGCCAGCAGTAGGACAGGGTTGAACGAGCAGTACTTC.